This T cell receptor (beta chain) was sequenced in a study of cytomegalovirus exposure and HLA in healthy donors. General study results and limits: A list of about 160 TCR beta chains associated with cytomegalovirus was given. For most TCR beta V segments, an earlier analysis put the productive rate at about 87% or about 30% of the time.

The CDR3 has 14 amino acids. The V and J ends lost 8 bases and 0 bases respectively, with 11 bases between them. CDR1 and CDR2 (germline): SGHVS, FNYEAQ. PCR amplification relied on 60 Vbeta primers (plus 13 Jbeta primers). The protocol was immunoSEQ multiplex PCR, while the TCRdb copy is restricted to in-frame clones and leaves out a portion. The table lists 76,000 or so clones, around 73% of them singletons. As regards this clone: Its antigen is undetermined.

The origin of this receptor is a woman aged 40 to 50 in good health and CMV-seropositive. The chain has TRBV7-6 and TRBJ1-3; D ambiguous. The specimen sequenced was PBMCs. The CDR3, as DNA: TGTGCCAGCGCCCACCCAGGCTCTGGAAACACCATATATTTT. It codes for CASAHPGSGNTIYF. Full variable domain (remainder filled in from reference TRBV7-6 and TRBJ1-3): GAGVSQSPRYKVTKRGQDVALRCDPISGHVSLYWYRQALGQGPEFLTYFNYEAQQDKSGLPNDRFSAERPEGSISTLTIQRTEQRDSAMYRCASAHPGSGNTIYFGEGSWLTVV.